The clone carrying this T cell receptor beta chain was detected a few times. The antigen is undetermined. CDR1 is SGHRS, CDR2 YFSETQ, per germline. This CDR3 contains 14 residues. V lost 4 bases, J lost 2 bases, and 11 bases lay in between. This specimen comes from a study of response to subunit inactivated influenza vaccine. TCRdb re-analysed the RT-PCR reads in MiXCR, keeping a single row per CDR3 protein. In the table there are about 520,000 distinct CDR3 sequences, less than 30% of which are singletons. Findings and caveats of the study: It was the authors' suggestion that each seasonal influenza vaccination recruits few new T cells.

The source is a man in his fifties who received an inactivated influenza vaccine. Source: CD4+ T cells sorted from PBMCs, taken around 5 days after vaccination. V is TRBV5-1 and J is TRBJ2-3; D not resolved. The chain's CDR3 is CASSQRPPTDTQYF. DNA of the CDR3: TGCGCCAGCAGCCAACGGCCTCCCACAGATACGCAGTATTTT.